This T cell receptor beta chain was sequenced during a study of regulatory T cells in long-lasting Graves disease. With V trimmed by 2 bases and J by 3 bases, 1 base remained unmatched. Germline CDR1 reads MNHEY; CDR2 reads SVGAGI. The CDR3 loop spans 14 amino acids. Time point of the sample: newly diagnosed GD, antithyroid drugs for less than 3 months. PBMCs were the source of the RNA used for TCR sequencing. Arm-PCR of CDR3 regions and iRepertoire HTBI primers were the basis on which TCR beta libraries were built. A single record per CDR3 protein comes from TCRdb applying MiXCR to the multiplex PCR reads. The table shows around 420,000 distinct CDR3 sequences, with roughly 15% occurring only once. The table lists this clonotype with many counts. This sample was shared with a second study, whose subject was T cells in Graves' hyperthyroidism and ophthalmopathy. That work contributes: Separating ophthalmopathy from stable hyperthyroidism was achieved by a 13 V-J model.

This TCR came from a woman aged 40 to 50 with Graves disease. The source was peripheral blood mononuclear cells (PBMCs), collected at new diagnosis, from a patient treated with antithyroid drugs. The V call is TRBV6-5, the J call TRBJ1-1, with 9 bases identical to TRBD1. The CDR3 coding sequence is TGTGCCAGCAGTTACCGACAGGGGGACACTGAAGCTTTCTTT. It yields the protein CASSYRQGDTEAFF.